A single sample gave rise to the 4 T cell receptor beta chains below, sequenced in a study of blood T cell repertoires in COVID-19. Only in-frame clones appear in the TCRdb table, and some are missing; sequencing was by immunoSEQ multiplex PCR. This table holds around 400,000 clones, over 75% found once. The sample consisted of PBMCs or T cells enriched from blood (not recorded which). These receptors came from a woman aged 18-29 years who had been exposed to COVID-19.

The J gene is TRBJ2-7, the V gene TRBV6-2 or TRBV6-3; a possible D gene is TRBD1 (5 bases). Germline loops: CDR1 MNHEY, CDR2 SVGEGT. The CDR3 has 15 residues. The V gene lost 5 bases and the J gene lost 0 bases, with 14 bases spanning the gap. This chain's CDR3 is CASSLSGASSYEQYF. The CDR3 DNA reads TGTGCCAGCAGTCTCAGTGGGGCTTCCTCCTACGAGCAGTACTTC.

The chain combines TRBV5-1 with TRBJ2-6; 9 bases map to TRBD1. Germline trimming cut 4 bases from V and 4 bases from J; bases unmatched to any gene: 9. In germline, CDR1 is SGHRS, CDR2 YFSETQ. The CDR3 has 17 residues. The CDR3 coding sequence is TGCGCCAGCAGCCCAACAGGGGGCGCGGAGGGGGCCAACGTCCTGACTTTC. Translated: CASSPTGGAEGANVLTF.

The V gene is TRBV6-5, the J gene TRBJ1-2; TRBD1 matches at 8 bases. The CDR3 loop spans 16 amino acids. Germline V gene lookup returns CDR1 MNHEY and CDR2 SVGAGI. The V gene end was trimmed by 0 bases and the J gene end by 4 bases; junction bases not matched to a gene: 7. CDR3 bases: TGTGCCAGCAGTTACTCATATGACAGGGGTGGCTATGGCTACACCTTC. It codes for CASSYSYDRGGYGYTF.

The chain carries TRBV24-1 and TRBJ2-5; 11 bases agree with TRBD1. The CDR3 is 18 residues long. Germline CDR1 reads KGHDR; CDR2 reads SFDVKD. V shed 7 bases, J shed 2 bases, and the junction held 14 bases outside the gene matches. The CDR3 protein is CATRGTDRGPGGQETQYF. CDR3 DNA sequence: TGTGCCACCAGGGGAACGGACAGGGGGCCGGGGGGTCAAGAGACCCAGTACTTC.